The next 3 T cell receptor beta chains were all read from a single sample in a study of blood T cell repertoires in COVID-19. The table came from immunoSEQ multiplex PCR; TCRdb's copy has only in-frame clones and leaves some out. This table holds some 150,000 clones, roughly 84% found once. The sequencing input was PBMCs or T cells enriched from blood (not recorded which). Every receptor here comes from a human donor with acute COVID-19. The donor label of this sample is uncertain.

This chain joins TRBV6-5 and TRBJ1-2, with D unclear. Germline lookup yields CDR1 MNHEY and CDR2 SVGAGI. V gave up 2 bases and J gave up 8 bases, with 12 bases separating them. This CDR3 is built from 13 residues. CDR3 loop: CASSYEGRLGYTF. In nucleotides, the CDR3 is TGTGCCAGCAGTTACGAGGGCAGGTTAGGCTACACCTTC.

CDR3 residues: CASSDWGGAGNEQFF. The DNA for the CDR3 is TGTGCCAGCAGTGACTGGGGGGGGGCAGGGAATGAGCAGTTCTTC. The chain links TRBV6-4 to TRBJ2-1, with D possibly being TRBD2 (7 bases). V lost 1 base and J 7 bases, leaving 14 bases between the germline ends. This CDR3 comprises 15 residues. The germline gives CDR1 MRHNA, CDR2 SNTAGT.

CDR3 nucleotides: TGCGCCAGCAGCCAAGGGGGGCGAAATAACTATGGCTACACCTTC. Amino acid sequence: CASSQGGRNNYGYTF. This rearrangement joins TRBV4-1 to TRBJ1-2; the D gene is possibly TRBD1 (6 bases). Germline V gene sequence: CDR1 MGHRA, CDR2 YSYEKL. The CDR3 is 15 residues long. V lost 1 base to trimming and J lost 1 base, with 10 bases between them.